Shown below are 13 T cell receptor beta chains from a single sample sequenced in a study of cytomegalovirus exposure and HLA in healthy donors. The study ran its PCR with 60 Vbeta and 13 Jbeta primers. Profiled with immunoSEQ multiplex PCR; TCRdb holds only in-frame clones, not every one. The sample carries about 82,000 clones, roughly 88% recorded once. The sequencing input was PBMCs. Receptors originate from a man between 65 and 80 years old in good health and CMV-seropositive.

DNA of the CDR3: TGTGCCAGCAGCTCGCGGGCCGGAGATACGCAGTATTTT. Protein: CASSSRAGDTQYF. The chain uses TRBV5-4 and TRBJ2-3, with D possibly TRBD2 on 5 matching bases. CDR1 SGHNT and CDR2 YYREEE come from the germline V gene (reference sequence). The CDR3 is 13 residues long. The V gene lost 3 bases and the J gene lost 5 bases, with 10 bases spanning the gap. The full variable domain, rest sourced from reference TRBV5-4 and TRBJ2-3, is ETGVTQSPTHLIKTRGQQVTLRCSSQSGHNTVSWYQQALGQGPQFIFQYYREEENGRGNFPPRFSGLQFPNYSSELNVNALELDDSALYLCASSSRAGDTQYFGPGTRLTVL.

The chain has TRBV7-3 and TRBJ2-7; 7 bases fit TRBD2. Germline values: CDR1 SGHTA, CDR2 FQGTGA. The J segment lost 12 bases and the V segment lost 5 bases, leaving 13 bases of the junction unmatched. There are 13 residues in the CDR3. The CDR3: CASSERTHGRLYF. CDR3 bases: TGTGCCAGCAGCGAGAGGACCCACGGGAGGTTGTACTTC. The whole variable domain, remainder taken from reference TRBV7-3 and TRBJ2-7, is GAGVSQTPSNKVTEKGKYVELRCDPISGHTALYWYRQSLGQGPEFLIYFQGTGAADDSGLPNDRFFAVRPEGSVSTLKIQRTERGDSAVYLCASSERTHGRLYFGPGTRLTVT.

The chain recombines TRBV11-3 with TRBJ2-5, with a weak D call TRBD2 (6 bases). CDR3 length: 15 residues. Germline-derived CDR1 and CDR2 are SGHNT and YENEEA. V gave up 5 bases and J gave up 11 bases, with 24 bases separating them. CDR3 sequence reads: CASSPGDGRPGEQYF. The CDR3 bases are TGTGCCAGCAGCCCCGGAGATGGGCGGCCGGGAGAGCAGTACTTC. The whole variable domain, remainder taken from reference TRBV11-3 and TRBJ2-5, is EAGVVQSPRYKIIEKKQPVAFWCNPISGHNTLYWYLQNLGQGPELLIRYENEEAVDDSQLPKDRFSAERLKGVDSTLKIQPAELGDSAVYLCASSPGDGRPGEQYFGPGTRLLVL.

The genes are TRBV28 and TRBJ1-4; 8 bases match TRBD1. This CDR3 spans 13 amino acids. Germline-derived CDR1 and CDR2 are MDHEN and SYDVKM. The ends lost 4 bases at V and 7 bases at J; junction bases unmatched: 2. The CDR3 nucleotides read TGTGCCAGCAGTTGGGGACAGGTTGAAAAACTGTTTTTT. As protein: CASSWGQVEKLFF.

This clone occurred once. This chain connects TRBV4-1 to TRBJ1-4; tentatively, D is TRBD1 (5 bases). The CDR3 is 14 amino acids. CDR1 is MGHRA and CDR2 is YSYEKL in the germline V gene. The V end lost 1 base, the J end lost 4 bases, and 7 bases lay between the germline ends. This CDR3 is CASSQAGFNEKLFF. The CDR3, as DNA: TGCGCCAGCAGCCAAGCAGGGTTTAATGAAAAACTGTTTTTT.

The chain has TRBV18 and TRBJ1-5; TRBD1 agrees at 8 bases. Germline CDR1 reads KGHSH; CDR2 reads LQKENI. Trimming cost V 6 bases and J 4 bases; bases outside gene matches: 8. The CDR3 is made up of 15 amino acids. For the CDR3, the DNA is TGTGCCAGCTCCCTCAGGACAGGGAGGAATCAGCCCCAGCATTTT. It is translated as CASSLRTGRNQPQHF. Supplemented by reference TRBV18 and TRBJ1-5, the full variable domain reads NAGVMQNPRHLVRRRGQEARLRCSPMKGHSHVYWYRQLPEEGLKFMVYLQKENIIDESGMPKERFSAEFPKEGPSILRIQQVVRGDSAAYFCASSLRTGRNQPQHFGDGTRLSIL.

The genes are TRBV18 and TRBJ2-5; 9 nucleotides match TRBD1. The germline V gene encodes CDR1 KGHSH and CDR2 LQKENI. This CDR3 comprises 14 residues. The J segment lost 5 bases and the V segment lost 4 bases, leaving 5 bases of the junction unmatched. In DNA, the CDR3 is TGTGCCAGCTCACTACAGGGGGCTGAGGAGACCCAGTACTTC. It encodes CASSLQGAEETQYF.

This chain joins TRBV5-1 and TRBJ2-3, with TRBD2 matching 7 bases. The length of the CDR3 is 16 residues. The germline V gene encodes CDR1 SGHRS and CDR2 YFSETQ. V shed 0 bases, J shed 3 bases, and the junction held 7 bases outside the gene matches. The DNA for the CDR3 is TGCGCCAGCAGCTTGGACCCTAGCGGACTTACAGATACGCAGTATTTT. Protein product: CASSLDPSGLTDTQYF. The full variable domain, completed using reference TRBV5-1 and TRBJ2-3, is KAGVTQTPRYLIKTRGQQVTLSCSPISGHRSVSWYQQTPGQGLQFLFEYFSETQRNKGNFPGRFSGRQFSNSRSEMNVSTLELGDSALYLCASSLDPSGLTDTQYFGPGTRLTVL.

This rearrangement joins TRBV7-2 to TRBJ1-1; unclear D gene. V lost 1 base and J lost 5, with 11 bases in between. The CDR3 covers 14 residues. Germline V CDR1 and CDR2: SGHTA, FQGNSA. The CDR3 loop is CASSLEAGGTEAFF. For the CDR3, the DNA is TGTGCCAGCAGCTTAGAGGCGGGCGGAACTGAAGCTTTCTTT.

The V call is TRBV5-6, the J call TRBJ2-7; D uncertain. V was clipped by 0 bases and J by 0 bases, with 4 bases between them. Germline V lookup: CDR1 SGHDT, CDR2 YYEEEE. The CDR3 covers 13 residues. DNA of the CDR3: TGTGCCAGCAGCTTGGACGGCTCCTACGAGCAGTACTTC. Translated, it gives CASSLDGSYEQYF.

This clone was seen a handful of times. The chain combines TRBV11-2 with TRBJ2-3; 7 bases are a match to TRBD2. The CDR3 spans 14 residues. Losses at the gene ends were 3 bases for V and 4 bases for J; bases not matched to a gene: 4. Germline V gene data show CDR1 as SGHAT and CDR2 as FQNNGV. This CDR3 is CASSFRLAADTQYF. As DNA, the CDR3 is TGTGCCAGCAGCTTTCGGCTAGCGGCAGATACGCAGTATTTT.

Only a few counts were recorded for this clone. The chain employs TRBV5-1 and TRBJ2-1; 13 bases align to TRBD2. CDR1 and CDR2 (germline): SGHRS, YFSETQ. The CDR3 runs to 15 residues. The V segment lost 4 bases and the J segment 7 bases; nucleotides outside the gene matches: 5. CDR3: CASSPGLAGPNEQFF. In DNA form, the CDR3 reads TGCGCCAGCAGCCCGGGACTAGCGGGACCAAATGAGCAGTTCTTC.

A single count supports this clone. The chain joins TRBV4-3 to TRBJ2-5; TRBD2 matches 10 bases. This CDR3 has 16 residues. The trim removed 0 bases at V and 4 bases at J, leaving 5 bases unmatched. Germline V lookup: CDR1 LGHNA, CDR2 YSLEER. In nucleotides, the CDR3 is TGCGCCAGCAGCCAAGATCGGGCTAGCGGGGGAGAGACCCAGTACTTC. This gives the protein CASSQDRASGGETQYF.